This TCR beta chain was observed in a study of vaccination and CD4 T cells after COVID-19. The wider study: Taking of post-vaccine samples occurred a median around 70 days after dose two (range 14 to 241). The authors exposed cells to overlapping spike peptides derived from SARS-CoV-2, HCoV-NL63, HCoV-OC43 and HCoV-229E. Notes on the study in general: In convalescent patients, 304 of 307 vaccine-specific clones were mono-reactive for SARS-CoV-2 spike.

As to treatment: approximately nine-day PBMC culture with coronavirus spike peptide pools or control peptides (ViraFEST assay). Having spent around 9 days in culture, CD4+ T cells were then isolated by negative selection. In this sample, this clonotype turned up a few times. Its target is not known. Cultured CD4+ T cell DNA was sequenced using the Oncomine TCR Beta short-read assay. TCRdb reprocessed the PCR reads via MiXCR and lists one record per CDR3 protein. The sample records fewer than 13,000 distinct CDR3 sequences, roughly 31% being singletons. The germline V gene has CDR1 SGHTA and CDR2 FQGNSA. The CDR3 loop spans 15 amino acids. Trimming shortened V by 7 bases and J by 0 bases, and 10 bases separated the two germline ends.

The sequenced material came from CD4+ T cells from blood, cultured in vitro. The TCR originated in a human donor who had recovered from COVID-19. The chain couples TRBV7-2 to TRBJ1-6; D remains ambiguous. The CDR3 DNA reads TGTGCCAGCAACCCACAGAGCTCCTATAATTCACCCCTCCACTTT. Amino acid sequence: CASNPQSSYNSPLHF. The whole variable domain, remainder taken from reference TRBV7-2 and TRBJ1-6, is GAGVSQSPSNKVTEKGKDVELRCDPISGHTALYWYRQSLGQGLEFLIYFQGNSAPDKSGLPSDRFSAERTGGSVSTLTIQRTQQEDSAVYLCASNPQSSYNSPLHFGNGTRLTVT.